This T cell receptor beta chain was retrieved from a study of response to subunit inactivated influenza vaccine. Looked up from germline, CDR1 is SGHVS and CDR2 is FQNEAQ. V lost 10 bases and J 3 bases, leaving 19 bases between the germline ends. CDR3 size: 16 residues. This clonotype was observed many times. TCRdb reprocessed the RT-PCR reads via MiXCR and lists one record per CDR3 protein. The table has 800,000 to 1,000,000 distinct CDR3 sequences, less than 25% seen once. This specimen was PBMCs from blood, taken 5 days after vaccination. J is TRBJ2-6 and V is TRBV7-8, with D tentatively TRBD1 (6 bases). This sequence was found in a middle-aged man who received an inactivated influenza vaccine. The CDR3 region has the DNA TGTGCCACCCACACGGACAGAAGGTATGGGGCCAACGTCCTGACTTTC. This gives the protein CATHTDRRYGANVLTF.